The present T cell receptor beta chain was sequenced within a study of blood T cells in healthy people across ages (dated by TCRdb to the mid-2010s). With respect to the entire study: In model experiments, template switching captured roughly one uniquely barcoded TCR beta cDNA molecule for every two T cells. Using deep sequencing normalized with unique cDNA molecular identifiers, the study measured how TCR beta repertoire diversity changes with age. Donors were grouped into four age groups: young (average roughly 15 years), middle-aged (roughly 40), aged (roughly 67) and long-lived (approximately 81). Two additional independent replicas of 1 million unique cDNA reads from the same blood draw were analyzed for two donors (one aged 18 to 30 and one aged 80 or older). Study-wide findings and limitations: Donor CMV infection status was unknown, potentially confounding age-related changes in expanded clonotypes. Compared with the aged group, the long-lived group had more naive CD4+ T cells, fewer expanded clones and increased TCR diversity, a pattern suggesting age selection. Conclusive comparison of naive and antigen-experienced compartments was prevented by the profiling of bulk unsorted PBMCs. Estimates of total diversity based on one million sequenced T cells were regarded as lower bounds and as underestimates. Observed TCR beta diversity per million T cells fell roughly linearly with age, and a significant reduction was already apparent by age about 43. Observed TCR beta diversity correlated strongly with the percentage of naive T cells measured by flow cytometry.

Systemically healthy Caucasian individuals from Russia, 35 to 40 in total and aged about 6 to 90 years, were included as donors. Each donor gave ten milliliters of peripheral blood, collected into EDTA-treated Vacutainer tubes. Ficoll-Paque density-gradient centrifugation was used to isolate PBMCs, with at least 6 million per sample. Total RNA was extracted from PBMCs with Trizol reagent, with at least 5 micrograms obtained per sample. Naive CD45RAhigh/CD27high T cell percentages were measured by flow cytometry on a PBMC aliquot from every donor. Libraries were constructed by 5' RACE. The reads were generated on an Illumina HiSeq 2500. The second PCR ran for roughly 7 to 12 cycles and used a J-beta primer mix along with a sample-barcoded 5' primer. Each TCR beta cDNA molecule received a unique molecular identifier from a template-switch 5' adaptor carrying 12 random nucleotides. At least 2.5 million CDR3-containing paired-end reads were obtained from each sample. First-strand cDNA synthesis was performed from all RNA using the Mint cDNA synthesis kit, with priming by a TRBC-specific oligonucleotide. After uracil-DNA glycosylase treatment, a first 18-cycle PCR used universal primers M1SS and BC2_uni_R on all cDNA. Per the original workflow: Each sample was normalized by randomly selecting 1 million high-quality reads, each carrying a distinct molecular identifier. Instead of being binned into consensus sequences, reads with shared molecular identifiers were discarded. MiTCR, set to a Q25 quality threshold and the strictest error-elimination algorithm, was used for CDR3 identification, clonotype clustering and error correction. A nonparametric unseen species model with Euler transformation was used to estimate a lower bound on total TCR beta diversity. The raw public reads went through TCRdb reprocessing: fastp at Q25, MiXCR clone calling, in-frame beta chains kept. Each record represents a unique CDR3 protein, reported with the most common genes and DNA among its rows. TCRdb's processing, not the authors' own work, is the source of the V and J calls. The sample table contains about 780,000 distinct CDR3 sequences; only one count was recorded for roughly 25% of them. Jointly, the top ten make up about 3% of the sample.

Its CDR3 holds 15 amino acids, cysteine through phenylalanine. Only CDR3 DNA remains: 45 bases, in frame from the first base. The germline V gene specifies SGHAT as CDR1 and FQNNGV as CDR2. The junction carries 10 bases between V and J, which are trimmed by 0 bases and 2 bases respectively. On this clonotype itself: Its binding antigen is unknown. No much larger clone is present one base from it, and per-base qualities are unavailable.

Separately, the same data were catalogued under a study of T cells of mothers and their children. That second publication adds: The donors were nine systemically healthy Caucasian individuals, made up of three mothers and their six children. cDNA synthesis used all of the extracted RNA, with approximately 1.6 ug of RNA in each 15 ul reaction. In the second PCR, sample barcodes and 2-4 random nucleotides were introduced via the M1S primer. Over 8.5 million TCR beta CDR3 reads came from each mother, compared with some 3 million reads from each child. Thymic selection similarly shapes TCR recombination output in related and unrelated pairs, with minor effect from inherited differences. Normalized repertoire overlap was always slightly but never significantly higher in related than unrelated mother-child pairs. No persistent microchimeric T cell clones were found, with a detection sensitivity of approximately 94 clones per million clonotypes. In the study, deep NGS was used to compare the TCR beta repertoires of mothers and children, and features distinguishing related mother-child pairs from unrelated individuals were sought. Mothers averaged 40 +/- 4 years of age and children averaged around 10 +/- 4 years. After adapters were ligated using NEBNext reagents, the libraries underwent 100+100 nt paired-end sequencing on an Illumina HiSeq 2000. To avoid cross-contamination, the mother libraries and the child libraries were prepared a month apart and sequenced in separate runs. For each donor, somewhere between about 450,000 and 2,000,000 distinct TCR beta clonotypes were identified. Naive TCR beta clonotypes were estimated from low-frequency clonotypes matched to each donor's FACS-determined naive share, without sorting.

This TCR came from a boy aged 5 to 17 in good health. The sample consisted of blood. The receptor chain draws on TRBV11-2 and TRBJ2-5; TRBD1 is possibly the D segment (5 matching bases). The bases are TGTGCCAGCAGCTTAGATGGGGCCAGACAAGAGACCCAGTACTTC. Its protein product is CASSLDGARQETQYF. Joined to the reference TRBV11-2 and TRBJ2-5 proteins, this CDR3 gives the full variable domain: EAGVAQSPRYKIIEKRQSVAFWCNPISGHATLYWYQQILGQGPKLLIQFQNNGVVDDSQLPKDRFSAERLKGVDSTLKIQPAKLEDSAVYLCASSLDGARQETQYFGPGTRLLVL.